The T cell receptor beta chain described here comes from a study of T cells in Graves' hyperthyroidism and ophthalmopathy. Germline V gene data show CDR1 as MNHEY and CDR2 as SVGAGI. V trimming: 0 bases; J trimming: 4 bases; junction bases outside the gene matches: 12. The CDR3 runs to 17 residues. Patients having uncontrolled infection, another autoimmune disease, pregnancy or lactation were not included. Together with thyroid ultrasound, orbital computed tomography, serum thyroxine and TRAb, clinical symptoms were used for diagnoses. This sample holds PBMCs from roughly 10 ml fresh peripheral blood. TCR beta CDR3 sequences were amplified from RNA transcripts. When the TCR CDR3 underwent first-round RT-PCR, the HTBI primer set was used. TCRdb reanalysed the multiplex PCR reads using MiXCR and keeps one entry per CDR3 protein. The table records about 530,000 distinct CDR3 sequences, more than 15% of them present only once.

The study, taken as a whole, reports: The model foresaw ophthalmopathy a median approximately 6.3 months prior to onset.

This clonotype showed up many times. Antigen: not known. The chain joins TRBV6-5 to TRBJ2-7; TRBD2 matches at 7 bases. Specimen: blood. The sequence was obtained from a woman younger than 30 with Graves' ophthalmopathy. CDR3 protein: CASSYSPFGGSKYEQYF. For the CDR3, the DNA is TGTGCCAGCAGTTACTCCCCTTTTGGCGGGAGTAAATACGAGCAGTACTTC.